This TCR beta chain was found in a study of T and B cells in COVID-19 patients (dated by TCRdb to the early 2020s). For context, the study as a whole: Using TRB and IGH repertoire sequencing of peripheral blood, the study characterized adaptive immunity in COVID-19 patients who had active infection or had recovered. A couple of patients were in both the active and recovered cohorts because samples existed from active disease and from after recovery. An age-matched reference group of roughly 39 healthy donors negative for COVID-19 antibodies was used as the comparison for repertoire analyses. A recovered cohort comprised some 19 patients contributing approximately 22 samples, mostly after mild to moderate COVID-19 managed as outpatients. Of the 20 to 25 patients in the active-infection cohort, about a dozen were critically ill and needed mechanical ventilation or ECMO. Over 8 million TCR sequences were analysed from a TCR and BCR sequence repository that comprised 37 patients and approximately 69 time points. Up to about 10 follow-up blood samples were collected per patient, with some samples spanning different disease stages in the same individual. Comorbidities linked to unfavorable COVID-19 outcome were present in about 90% of the roughly 20 patients in the active-infection cohort. A median age of roughly 32 years was recorded in the recovered cohort versus around 67 years in the active-infection cohort.

General study outcomes and caveats: Specific T cell subsets (CD4+/Treg/CD8+) and sorted SARS-CoV-2-responsive or tetramer+ T cells had not yet been sequenced, and these experiments were ongoing. The recovered cohort had about 2,300 exclusive TCR clusters, including 31 low-pGen clusters. The cohort was considered too small for HLA contributions to COVID-19 susceptibility or severity to be assessed. In active COVID-19, TRB repertoires were highly clonal, while at recovery, diversity and richness increased above the levels seen in healthy donors. Prospective validation of the reported TCR clusters was stated to be required before clinical use. Blood samples from mildly ill patients during symptoms and early samples from severe cases were scarce. Strongly skewed TRBV/TRBJ gene usage was reported in patients with COVID-19.

Sequencing was carried out with an Illumina MiSeq. Multiplex PCR with BIOMED2 TRB-A/B primer pools was used to amplify TRB rearrangements. Two consecutive PCRs added Illumina-compatible adapters and 7-nucleotide sample barcodes to the amplicons. All library PCRs used Phusion HS II polymerase. Amplicons were gel-purified with the NucleoSpin Gel and PCR Clean-up kit, quantified on Qubit, and pooled at around 3.7 nM. Before Illumina next-generation sequencing, the quality of the amplicon pool was assessed on an Agilent 2100 Bioanalyzer. From the authors' description of their analysis: MiXCR 3.0.8 with the default MiXCR reference library was used to annotate TRB rearrangements. Non-productive reads and sequences with fewer than 2 reads were removed, and each unique CDR3 nucleotide sequence was counted as one clone. R 3.5.1 was used to calculate clonality, diversity, richness and V-J gene usage. GLIPH2 was used to cluster TCRs based on CDR3 similarity, and OLGA was used to calculate the generation probabilities. GLIPH2 clusters were kept only when the clusters contained at least four unique TCR clonotypes present in at least three individuals. TCRdb trimmed public reads at Q25 via fastp, called clones via MiXCR and kept in-frame beta chains. Rows are combined by CDR3 protein, so each entry shows the most common genes and DNA. These V and J calls originate from TCRdb's pipeline instead of the authors' own analysis. The sample contains 15,000 to 20,000 distinct CDR3 sequences, approximately 30% of them found a single time. The top ten constitute around 4.8% of the sample.

This clonotype was detected many times. It lacks a known antigen. No clone much larger than this one lies a single base away; base qualities are absent. TRB repertoires were amplified using roughly 240-550 ng of genomic DNA isolated from blood. Sequencing was performed on blood. The clonotype originates from a human donor who had recovered from COVID-19.

The CDR3 region: CASSPRRQAYEQYF. The bases are TGTGCCAGCTCACCAAGGAGACAGGCCTACGAGCAGTACTTC. The sequence links TRBV18 to TRBJ2-7; a tentative D match to TRBD1 spans 6 bases. V sheds 2 bases and J sheds 2 bases, leaving 10 bases between their ends. The germline V gene supplies CDR1 KGHSH and CDR2 LQKENI. The CDR3 runs 14 amino acids, cysteine and phenylalanine included. CDR3 DNA is the only sequence kept; it has 42 bases, read in frame from the first base.